The 9 T cell receptor beta chains in this list originate from one sample, sequenced in a study of shared clonotypes between healthy human individuals. Sequenced by immunoSEQ multiplex PCR; TCRdb stores in-frame clones only, minus some. In the table there are some 300,000 clones, around 79% of which are singletons. Specimen: memory CD4+ T cells sorted from blood. Subset: CD45RA-negative fraction. All receptors derive from a man aged 25 to 40 in good health.

This clone was observed a handful of times. This chain connects TRBV30 to TRBJ1-1; D uncertain. The V end lost 3 bases, the J end lost 0 bases, and 8 bases lay between the germline ends. The CDR3 has 13 residues. From germline, CDR1 is GTSNPN and CDR2 SVGIG (reference sequence). DNA for the CDR3: TGTGCCTGGAGGATAGCTCTGAACACTGAAGCTTTCTTT. As protein: CAWRIALNTEAFF.

The chain employs TRBV6-5 and TRBJ2-7; unclear D gene. The CDR3 covers 15 residues. The V end lost 7 bases, the J end lost 2 bases, and 18 bases lay between the germline ends. The V gene's germline CDR1 is MNHEY and CDR2 SVGAGI. CDR3 coding DNA: TGTGCCAGCATGGTCCAGGACGGAATGGCCTACGAGCAGTACTTC. Translated, it gives CASMVQDGMAYEQYF.

The chain employs TRBV5-4 and TRBJ2-1; 8 positions agree with TRBD1. V was pared by 1 base and J by 6 bases, with 0 bases of the junction left unmatched. From germline, CDR1 is SGHNT and CDR2 YYREEE (reference sequence). The CDR3 runs to 13 residues. In DNA, the CDR3 is TGTGCCAGCAGCTTGACAGGGGGCAATGAGCAGTTCTTC. Its translation is CASSLTGGNEQFF. Full variable domain (outside the CDR3, taken from reference TRBV5-4 and TRBJ2-1): ETGVTQSPTHLIKTRGQQVTLRCSSQSGHNTVSWYQQALGQGPQFIFQYYREEENGRGNFPPRFSGLQFPNYSSELNVNALELDDSALYLCASSLTGGNEQFFGPGTRLTVL.

The table lists this clone with a count of one. This chain joins TRBV7-2 and TRBJ1-4, with unresolved D. V shed 4 bases and J shed 8 bases, with 5 bases lying between them. In germline, CDR1 is SGHTA, CDR2 FQGNSA. This CDR3 is 11 amino acids long. DNA for the CDR3: TGTGCCAGCAGCTCCCTAGAAAAACTGTTTTTT. Translation: CASSSLEKLFF.

The chain has TRBV4-1 and TRBJ1-1; D not resolved. V gave up 3 bases and J gave up 7 bases, with 15 bases separating them. The CDR3 runs 14 residues. Germline CDR1 is MGHRA and CDR2 is YSYEKL. The CDR3 DNA is TGCGCCAGCAGCCAGTGGTCAGGAGCCTTTGAAGCTTTCTTT. This sequence encodes CASSQWSGAFEAFF.

This clone occurred a few times. The chain couples TRBV2 to TRBJ2-7; TRBD2 is a possible D gene (5 bases). The CDR3 consists of 11 residues. CDR1 and CDR2 (germline): SNHLY, FYNNEI. Between the trimmed V and J ends, which lost 8 bases and 6 bases, there was a span of 11 bases. The CDR3 spells CASQEDFEQYF. In nucleotides, the CDR3 is TGTGCCAGCCAGGAGGATTTCGAGCAGTACTTC.

This clone showed up just once. The chain combines TRBV29-1 with TRBJ2-7; TRBD1 might be the D (6 bases). Germline CDR1 is SQVTM and CDR2 is ANQGSEA. This CDR3 is built from 13 residues. V was cut by 4 bases and J by 3 bases, with 13 bases left in between. The CDR3 protein is CSVAGQVDYEQYF. The DNA for the CDR3 is TGCAGCGTTGCGGGACAAGTTGACTACGAGCAGTACTTC.

V usage is TRBV10-3 and J usage is TRBJ2-1, with 7 bases lining up with TRBD2. This CDR3 has 11 residues. V was pared by 10 bases and J by 10 bases, with 7 bases of the junction left unmatched. Germline CDR1 ENHRY, CDR2 SYGVKD. CDR3 amino acids: CATGRGDEQFF. For the CDR3, the DNA is TGTGCCACTGGCCGGGGGGACGAGCAGTTCTTC.

The sample holds one count of this clone. The chain links TRBV5-5 to TRBJ2-1, with D uncertain. Germline CDR1 and CDR2: SGHKS and YYEKEE (reference sequence). The CDR3 is made up of 12 amino acids. V lost 0 bases, J lost 10 bases, and 8 bases lay in between. The CDR3 loop reads CASSLAWGEQFF. The CDR3, as DNA: TGTGCCAGCAGCTTGGCCTGGGGAGAGCAGTTCTTC.